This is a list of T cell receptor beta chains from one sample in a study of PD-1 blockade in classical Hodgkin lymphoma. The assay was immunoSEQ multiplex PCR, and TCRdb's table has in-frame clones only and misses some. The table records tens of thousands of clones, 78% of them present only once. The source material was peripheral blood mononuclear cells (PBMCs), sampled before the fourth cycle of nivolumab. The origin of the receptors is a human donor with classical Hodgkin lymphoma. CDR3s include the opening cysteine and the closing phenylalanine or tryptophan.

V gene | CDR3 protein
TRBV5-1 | CASSLRGNNEQFF
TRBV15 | CATSRGGGQGSGNTIYF
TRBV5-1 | CASSWSRYGAPLYEQYF
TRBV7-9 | CASSLRGQGAGELFF
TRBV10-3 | CAISLDRDQPQHF
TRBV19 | CASSPGLGSPSGNTIYF
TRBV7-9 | CASSSQGKDTEAFF
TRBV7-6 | CASSLFPGTGGPEQYF
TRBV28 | CASVLGGDGYTF
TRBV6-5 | CASSYGTTPGGEQFF
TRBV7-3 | CASSPSPGTGMGSYEQYF
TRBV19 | CASSIEETQYF
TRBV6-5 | CASSAGQAFEQYF
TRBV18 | CASSPGTDNSPLHF
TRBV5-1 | CASSTLQGAGTGANVLTF
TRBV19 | CASSIWRRGAIDTQYF
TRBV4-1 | CASSQAGAGANVLTF
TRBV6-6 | CASSYVGVANYGYTF
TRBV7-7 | CASSVGRGWGLSEQYF
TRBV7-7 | CASSYLAGGPETQYF
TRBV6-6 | CASKMLVNGEQYF
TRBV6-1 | CASSEAWRQRNYGYTF
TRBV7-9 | CASSLGMGGQYF
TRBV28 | CASSFGQGRGTYEQYF
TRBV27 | CAIRSPRSGEGYNEQFF
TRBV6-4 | CASIRTGQNTGELFF
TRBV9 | CASSASGTTTSYEQYF
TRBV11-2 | CASSIDTSYEQYF
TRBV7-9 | CASSLVIIRTEAFF
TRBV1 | CTSSQGQNSNQPQHF
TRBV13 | CASSSGAYSYNEQFF
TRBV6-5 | CASSPGSGIKETQYF
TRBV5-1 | CASSLVGRQGSLGYTF
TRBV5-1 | CASSFPGSTDTQYF
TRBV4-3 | CASSQEWAVSGLAGELGEQYF
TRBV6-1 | CASRFGTSESATQYF
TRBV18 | CASSPRTSGTYEQYF
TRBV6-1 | CASSGTGAANTGELFF
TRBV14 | CASSQAPGRATYEQYF
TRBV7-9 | CASTRTLSSYNEQFF
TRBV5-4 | CASSSPDRAYTGEQYF
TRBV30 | CAWDRVGFYEQYF
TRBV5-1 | CASSLEVVNTGELFF
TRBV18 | CASSGTGVGNTEAFF
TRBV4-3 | CASSQEMGRGHGYTF
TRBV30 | CANGGTTKSPLHF
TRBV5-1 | CASSLDNYGYTF